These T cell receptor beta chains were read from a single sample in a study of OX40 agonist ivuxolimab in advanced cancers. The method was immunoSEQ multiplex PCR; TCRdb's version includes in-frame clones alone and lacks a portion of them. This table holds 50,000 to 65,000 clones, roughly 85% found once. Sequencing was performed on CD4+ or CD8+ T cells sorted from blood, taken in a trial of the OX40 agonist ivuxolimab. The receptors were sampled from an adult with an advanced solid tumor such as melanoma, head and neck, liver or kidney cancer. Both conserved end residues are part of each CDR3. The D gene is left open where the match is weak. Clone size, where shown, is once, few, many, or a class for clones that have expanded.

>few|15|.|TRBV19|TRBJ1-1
TGTGCCAGTAGTATTGGCCAGGGTGTATCTTTTGAAGCTTTCTTT
CASSIGQGVSFEAFF
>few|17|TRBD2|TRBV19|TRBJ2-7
TGTGCCAGTAGCTTCCGGGAAGGAGCGGGAATAACGTACGAGCAGTACTTC
CASSFREGAGITYEQYF
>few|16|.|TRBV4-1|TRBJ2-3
TGCGCCAGCAGCCAGGCCCCAGGTAGTGGCGCAGATACGCAGTATTTT
CASSQAPGSGADTQYF
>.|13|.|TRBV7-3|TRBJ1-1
TGTGCCAGCAGTACAGGGCCGAACACTGAAGCTTTCTTT
CASSTGPNTEAFF
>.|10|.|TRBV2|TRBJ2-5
TGTGCCAGCAGACAAGAGACCCAGTACTTC
CASRQETQYF
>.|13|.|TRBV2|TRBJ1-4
TGTGCCACCCGGAATAGGGTCGATGAAAAACTGTTTTTT
CATRNRVDEKLFF
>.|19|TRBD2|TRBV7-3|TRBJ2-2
TGTGCCAGCAGCCGTCTAGCGGGAGGGCCCTCGACGAACACCGGGGAGCTGTTTTTT
CASSRLAGGPSTNTGELFF
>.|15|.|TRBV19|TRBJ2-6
TGTGCCAGTAGTATGATTATCTCTGGGGCCAACGTCCTGACTTTC
CASSMIISGANVLTF
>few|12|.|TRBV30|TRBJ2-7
TGTGCCTGGACAGGGGACTCCTACGAGCAGTACTTC
CAWTGDSYEQYF
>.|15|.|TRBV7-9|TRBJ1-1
TGTGCCAGCAGCTTAGCCGGCAGGATGAACACTGAAGCTTTCTTT
CASSLAGRMNTEAFF
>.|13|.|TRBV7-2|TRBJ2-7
TGTGCCAGCAGCTCCTCGCCCGGGTACGAGCAGTACTTC
CASSSSPGYEQYF
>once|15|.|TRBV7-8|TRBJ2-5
TGTGCCAGCAGCTTAGCCGGCGGGGCGGTTGAGACCCAGTACTTC
CASSLAGGAVETQYF
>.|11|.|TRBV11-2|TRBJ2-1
TGTGCCAGCAGCTTACTAAGGGAGCAGTTCTTC
CASSLLREQFF
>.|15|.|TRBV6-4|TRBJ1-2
TGTGCCAGCAGTGCTAATCCTGGACAGAGTTATGGCTACACCTTC
CASSANPGQSYGYTF
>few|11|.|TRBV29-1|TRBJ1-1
TGCAGCGTCGCCCAGGGTGGGGAAGCTTTCTTT
CSVAQGGEAFF
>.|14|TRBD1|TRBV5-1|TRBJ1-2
TGCGCCAGCAGCCCCGGGACAGAAAACTATGGCTACACCTTC
CASSPGTENYGYTF
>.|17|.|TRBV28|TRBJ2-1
TGTGCCAGCAGTTTCGAACTCAAGGGTAGTGTGGACAATGAGCAGTTCTTC
CASSFELKGSVDNEQFF
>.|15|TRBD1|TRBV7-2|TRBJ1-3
TGTGCCAGCAGCTTAACAGGGGACTCTGGAAACACCATATATTTT
CASSLTGDSGNTIYF
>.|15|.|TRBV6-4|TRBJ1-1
TGTGCCAGCAGTGACCCCAGGGCAGCGAACACTGAAGCTTTCTTT
CASSDPRAANTEAFF
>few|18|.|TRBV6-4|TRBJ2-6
TGTGCCAGCAGTGTAGAGGGGGACGGAGACTCTGGGGCCAACGTCCTGACTTTC
CASSVEGDGDSGANVLTF
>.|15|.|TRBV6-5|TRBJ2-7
TGTGCCAGCAGGGACGAGTTTACAGGGACTTACGAGCAGTACTTC
CASRDEFTGTYEQYF
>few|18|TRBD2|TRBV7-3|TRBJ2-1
TGTGCCAGCAGCTTAACACTAATTGGGACTAGCGGGAGTAATGAGCAGTTCTTC
CASSLTLIGTSGSNEQFF
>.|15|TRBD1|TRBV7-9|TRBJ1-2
TGTGCCAGCAGCTTTGGACAGGGGGCATACTTGGGCTACACCTTC
CASSFGQGAYLGYTF
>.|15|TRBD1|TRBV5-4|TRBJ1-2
TGTGCCAGCAGCTTTATCGACAGGGGTAACTATGGCTACACCTTC
CASSFIDRGNYGYTF
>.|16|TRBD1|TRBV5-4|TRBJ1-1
TGTGCCAGCAGCTTGTCGGGACAGGGAGTGAACACTGAAGCTTTCTTT
CASSLSGQGVNTEAFF
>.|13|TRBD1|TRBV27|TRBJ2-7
TGTGCCAGCCAGTACAATACAGGGGGCGAGCAGTACTTC
CASQYNTGGEQYF
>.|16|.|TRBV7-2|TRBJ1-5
TGTGCCAGCAGCCTAAAGGGAGGGTCGGGCAATCAGCCCCAGCATTTT
CASSLKGGSGNQPQHF
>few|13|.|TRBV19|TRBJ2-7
TGTGCCAGTATGGGATTAGACTCCTACGAGCAGTACTTC
CASMGLDSYEQYF
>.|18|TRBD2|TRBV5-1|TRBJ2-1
TGCGCCAGCAGCTTGACTCTTGCCGGGACTACAACCTACAATGAGCAGTTCTTC
CASSLTLAGTTTYNEQFF
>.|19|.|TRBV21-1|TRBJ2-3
TGTGCCAGCAGCAAAGGGACTAGCGGGACTCAGACTAGCACAGATACGCAGTATTTT
CASSKGTSGTQTSTDTQYF
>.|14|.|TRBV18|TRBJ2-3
TGTGCCAGCGAGGACAAGATAGCCACAGATACGCAGTATTTT
CASEDKIATDTQYF
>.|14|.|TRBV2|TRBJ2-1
TGTGCCAGCAGTGTACAGGGGGAGGGCAATGAGCAGTTCTTC
CASSVQGEGNEQFF
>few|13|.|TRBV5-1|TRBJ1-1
TGCGCCAGCAGCCCGGACGGGAACACTGAAGCTTTCTTT
CASSPDGNTEAFF
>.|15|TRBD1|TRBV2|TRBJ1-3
TGTGCCAGCAGGGTATCGACAGGGACGGGAAACACCATATATTTT
CASRVSTGTGNTIYF